The T cell receptor (beta chain) described here comes from a study of early T cells in non-severe SARS-CoV-2 infection. Findings and caveats of the study: There was a bias toward anti-spike CD8 responses in VDJdb matching, which missed private and CD4 specificities.

The CDR3 has 11 residues. Worth noting for this clonotype: Its antigen is not identified.

Tagging with unique molecular identifiers was applied to individual cDNA molecules. TCRdb recomputed calls from the 5' RACE reads with MiXCR, one row per CDR3 protein. The data show tens of thousands of distinct CDR3 sequences, with 9.5% to 15% seen just once and more than 15% held by the top ten. The sequenced material came from whole blood. The chain is built from TRBV21-1 and TRBJ2-7. TRBV21-1 is described as a pseudogene. This clonotype was obtained from an adult who was a healthcare worker with PCR-confirmed SARS-CoV-2 infection or an uninfected control (not recorded which). The CDR3: CASTDEYEQYF. The DNA for the CDR3 is TGTGCCAGCACCGACGAATACGAGCAGTACTTC.